The following is a TCR beta chain sequence with its context. What it recognizes is unknown. A much larger clone sits a single nucleotide away, making a read error possible. TCRdb's table, derived via immunoSEQ multiplex PCR, lists solely in-frame clones and lacks some. The sample includes fewer than 120,000 clones, roughly 90% of them seen just once. This specimen comes from a study of cytomegalovirus exposure and HLA in healthy donors. On the study more broadly: Per a later analysis, the roughly 690 first-cohort and some 110 validation repertoires shared one platform. Findings and caveats of the study: The dataset shows that most TCR sequences were rare, while some public TCRs occurred in many donors. The classifier reportedly diagnosed cytomegalovirus status with high specificity and sensitivity. CMV antigen specificity was confirmed in vitro for a few CMV-associated chains.

V gave up 0 bases and J gave up 4 bases, with 10 bases separating them. CDR3 length: 14 amino acids. Germline CDR1 reads GTSNPN; CDR2 reads SVGIG (reference sequence). The specimen was PBMCs. The receptor was derived from a woman under 40 in good health and CMV-seropositive. The genes are TRBV30 and TRBJ1-5, with D perhaps TRBD1 (5 bases). DNA of the CDR3: TGTGCCTGGAGTGTACTGGGGGGGAATCAGCCCCAGCATTTT. Its protein is CAWSVLGGNQPQHF.